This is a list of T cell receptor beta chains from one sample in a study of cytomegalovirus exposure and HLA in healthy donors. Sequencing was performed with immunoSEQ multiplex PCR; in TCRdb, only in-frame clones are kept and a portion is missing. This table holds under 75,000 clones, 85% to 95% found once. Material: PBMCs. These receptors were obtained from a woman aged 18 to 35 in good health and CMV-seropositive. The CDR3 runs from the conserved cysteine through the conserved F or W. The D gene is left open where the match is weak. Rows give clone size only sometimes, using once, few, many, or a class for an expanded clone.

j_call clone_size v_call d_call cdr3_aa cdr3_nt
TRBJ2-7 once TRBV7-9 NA CASSLWQGNYEQYF TGTGCCAGCAGCTTATGGCAGGGAAACTACGAGCAGTACTTC
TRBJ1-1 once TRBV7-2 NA CASSPGLPDGRTEAFF TGTGCCAGCAGCCCGGGACTTCCCGACGGTCGCACTGAAGCTTTCTTT
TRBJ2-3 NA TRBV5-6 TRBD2 CASSWRSTSGGSDTQYF TGTGCCAGCAGCTGGAGATCGACTAGCGGGGGATCAGATACGCAGTATTTT
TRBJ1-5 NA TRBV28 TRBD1 CASSEGQVGDQPQHF TGTGCCAGCAGCGAGGGACAGGTAGGCGATCAGCCCCAGCATTTT
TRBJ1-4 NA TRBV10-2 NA CASRKGENEKLFF TGCGCCAGCAGGAAGGGGGAAAATGAAAAACTGTTTTTT
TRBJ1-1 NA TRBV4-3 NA CASSQEPRGNTEAFF TGCGCCAGCAGCCAAGAACCCAGGGGTAACACTGAAGCTTTCTTT
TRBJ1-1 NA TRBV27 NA CASKLGQTLNTEAFF TGTGCCAGCAAACTAGGACAGACCTTGAACACTGAAGCTTTCTTT
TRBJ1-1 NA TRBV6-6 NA CASSYEDDAFF TGTGCCAGCAGTTACGAGGATGACGCTTTCTTT
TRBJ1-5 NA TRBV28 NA CASSGGNQPQHF TGTGCCAGCAGCGGAGGCAATCAGCCCCAGCATTTT
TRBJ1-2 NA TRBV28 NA CASSSGQLNYGYTF TGTGCCAGCAGTTCTGGACAGTTAAACTATGGCTACACCTTC
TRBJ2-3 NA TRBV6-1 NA CASNHRRGLDTQYF TGTGCCAGCAACCATCGGAGGGGGCTCGATACGCAGTATTTT
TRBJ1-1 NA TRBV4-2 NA CASSPAGAEAFF TGTGCCAGCAGCCCTGCAGGGGCTGAAGCTTTCTTT
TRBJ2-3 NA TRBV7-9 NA CASSLAILARGITPDTQYF TGTGCCAGCAGCTTAGCAATTCTTGCCAGGGGAATCACTCCAGATACGCAGTATTTT
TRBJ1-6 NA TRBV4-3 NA CASSQNKNSPLHF TGCGCCAGCAGCCAAAATAAAAATTCACCCCTCCACTTT
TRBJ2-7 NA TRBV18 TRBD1 CASSQPGQGSYEQYF TGTGCCAGCTCACAACCGGGACAGGGTTCCTACGAGCAGTACTTC
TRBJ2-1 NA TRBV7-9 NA CASSPPPTSTANNEQFF TGTGCCAGCAGCCCTCCGCCGACTAGTACTGCGAACAATGAGCAGTTCTTC
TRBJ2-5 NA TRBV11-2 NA CASSPSGRASRKETQYF TGTGCCAGCAGCCCGTCTGGCAGGGCGTCAAGGAAGGAGACCCAGTACTTC
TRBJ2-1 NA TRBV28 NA CASSFLNEQFF TGTGCCAGCAGTTTTTTAAATGAGCAGTTCTTC
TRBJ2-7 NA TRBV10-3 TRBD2 CAISETSGGHYEQYF TGTGCCATCAGTGAAACTAGCGGGGGGCACTACGAGCAGTACTTC
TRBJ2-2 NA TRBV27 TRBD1 CASSLTGGAPGELFF TGTGCCAGCAGCTTGACAGGGGGCGCCCCCGGGGAGCTGTTTTTT
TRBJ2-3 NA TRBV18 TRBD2 CASSPQAQGTSVTDTQYF TGTGCCAGCTCACCACAGGCGCAGGGGACTAGCGTAACAGATACGCAGTATTTT
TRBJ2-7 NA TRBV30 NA CAWSDGTGPYEQYF TGTGCCTGGAGTGATGGGACTGGCCCCTACGAGCAGTACTTC
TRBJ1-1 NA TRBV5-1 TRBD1 CASSQAGTGGTEAFF TGCGCCAGCAGCCAAGCCGGGACAGGGGGGACTGAAGCTTTCTTT
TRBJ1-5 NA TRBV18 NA CASSPQLASDQPQHF TGTGCCAGCTCACCCCAGTTGGCCAGCGATCAGCCCCAGCATTTT
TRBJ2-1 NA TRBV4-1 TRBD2 CASSPRLAVNSYNEQFF TGCGCCAGCAGCCCTAGACTAGCAGTAAACTCCTACAATGAGCAGTTCTTC
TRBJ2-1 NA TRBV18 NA CASSPTGTFSPNEQFF TGTGCCAGCTCACCGACAGGGACTTTTTCACCCAATGAGCAGTTCTTC
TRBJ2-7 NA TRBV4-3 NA CASSIQQGVGYEQYF TGCGCCAGCAGCATACAACAGGGAGTCGGCTACGAGCAGTACTTC
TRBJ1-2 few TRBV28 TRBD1 CASSPSRTGGTYGYTF TGTGCCAGCAGTCCATCGCGTACAGGGGGTACCTATGGCTACACCTTC